The rows below give T cell receptor beta chains drawn from one sample of a study of T cells in tuberculosis. Sequencing was performed with immunoSEQ multiplex PCR; in TCRdb, only in-frame clones are kept and a portion is missing. The table includes approximately 60,000 clones, about 76% detected once. Input material: CD1b-GMM tetramer-negative cells sorted from PBMCs. All receptors come from an adult woman with latent tuberculosis. Each CDR3 is given without its conserved first and last residue.

>TRBJ2-5|TRBV15
ATSRAGPAGSQY
>TRBJ2-7|TRBV7-2
ASSRDRTYEQY
>TRBJ2-5|TRBV7-2
ASSRDLQETQY
>TRBJ2-1|TRBV11-2
ASSPLSPQQF
>TRBJ1-5|TRBV6-1
ASNKESNQPQH
>TRBJ2-4|TRBV18
ASSPRDRTDIQY
>TRBJ1-2|TRBV20-1
SALAPYGYT
>.|TRBV27
ATSTVAGYEQY
>TRBJ2-7|TRBV5-1
ASSLATVSYEQY
>TRBJ2-6|TRBV5-1
ASSHGASGANVLT
>TRBJ1-1|TRBV28
ASITTAGTEAF
>TRBJ1-1|TRBV28
ASCYRGGRVRETEAF
>TRBJ1-3|TRBV18
ASSGGGFSGNTIY
>TRBJ2-7|TRBV6-5
ASSSARLAGGYEQY
>TRBJ1-6|TRBV10-3
AAGRQVNSPLH
>TRBJ1-1|TRBV6-1
ASSGTGGALYTEAF
>TRBJ1-2|TRBV27
ASSFSGNDGYT
>TRBJ1-1|TRBV28
ASTGGAEAF
>TRBJ1-5|TRBV14
ASSLEAGQPQH
>TRBJ1-2|TRBV19
ASRLDFFTGGYT
>TRBJ1-5|TRBV18
ASSRPRDRKVQGNQPQH
>TRBJ2-3|TRBV10-3
AISVLPRGAGGADTQY
>TRBJ2-5|TRBV2
ASSVGGAGGQETQY
>TRBJ1-3|TRBV5-6
ASKWTSGNTIY
>TRBJ2-3|TRBV2
ASSDATAATDTQY
>TRBJ1-2|TRBV10-3
AAASEPGFYGYT
>TRBJ2-4|TRBV7-9
ASSSSGGANIQY
>TRBJ1-3|TRBV28
ASSLKTGIYSGNTIY
>TRBJ2-5|TRBV7-6
ASRVSGGPETQY
>TRBJ1-1|TRBV5-6
ASSSGGDEWEGAF
>TRBJ2-5|TRBV7-3
ASSLAGYQETQY
>TRBJ2-5|TRBV18
ASSEDRGHETQY
>TRBJ2-2|TRBV6-1
ASSESGVGELF
>TRBJ1-1|TRBV18
ASSPETGGGNTEAF
>TRBJ2-7|TRBV18
ASSPGQDAAQY
>TRBJ1-4|TRBV18
ASSSIQGATVEKLF
>TRBJ2-7|TRBV7-2
ASSGRGSLIGEQY
>TRBJ2-3|TRBV10-3
AISDPLTNPDTQY
>TRBJ1-4|TRBV2
ASREGQGATNEKLF
>TRBJ2-3|TRBV18
ASSPGLSTDTQY